The TCR beta chain described here comes from a study of shared clonotypes between healthy human individuals. Whole-study context: Three CD4 naive, three CD4 memory, two CD8 naive and one CD8 memory plate were used per donor.

Study-wide findings and caveats: Naive subsets generally exceeded memory subsets in estimated richness.

With regard to this clone: Its cognate antigen is unknown.

This CDR3 spans 13 amino acids. Trimming left V 2 bases short and J 4 bases short, with 6 bases between. CDR1 is GTSNPN, CDR2 SVGIG, per germline (reference sequence). Original processing notes: ImmunoSEQ gave junction-only sequences without quality scores, so filtering differed. Assay: immunoSEQ multiplex PCR; the TCRdb copy retains only in-frame clones and omits some. The DNA gave D and trimming, while V, J and clone size come from that table. The data hold fewer than 2.5 million clones, with roughly 93% observed a single time. The V gene is TRBV30, the J gene TRBJ2-6; D gene ambiguous. The origin of this receptor is a man between 18 and 35 years old in good health. Some clones in this sample may be carry-over from other donors' samples. Sequenced sample: naive CD4+ T cells from PBMCs. As to subset: CD45RA+ positively selected. The CDR3 loop reads CAWSPKGANVLTF. The CDR3 coding sequence is TGTGCCTGGAGTCCTAAGGGGGCCAACGTCCTGACTTTC.